This T cell receptor (beta chain) emerged from a study of shared clonotypes between healthy human individuals (dated by TCRdb to between 2020 and 2021). Concerning the study at large: The cohort included three men and a couple of women between 18 and 49 years of age. To estimate repertoire size and how much clonotypes are shared between individuals, the study performed deep sequencing of blood TCR repertoires from a few healthy adults. To increase sequencing depth and limit assay-specific biases, different laboratories used diverse techniques to prepare libraries and sequence TCR repertoires. Between about 0.94 and 8.9 billion PBMCs per donor were obtained by leukapheresis.

A note on this clone: Its antigen specificity is not known. Nothing much larger sits one base from this clone, and base qualities are not available.

Relative to germline, V is 4 bases shorter and J is 7 bases shorter, with 9 bases between their ends. Reading the germline V gene gives CDR1 MDHEN and CDR2 SYDVKM. From the cysteine through the phenylalanine, the CDR3 covers 12 amino acids. The sequence is cut down to CDR3 DNA, 36 bases in frame from base 1. Study-wide findings and limitations: The genetic and exposure-history diversity represented was limited by the small number of donors. Based on pairwise subsampling, the degree of clonotype sharing among donors was expected to be affected by sequencing depth. Only blood was sampled, and tissue TCR repertoires likely differ from those in blood.

Healthy HIV-negative adults with no recently reported acute infections or vaccinations were included as donors. All donors were Caucasian adults living in Nashville, Tennessee, USA. In the unsorted samples, some 100 million PBMCs were counted, and genomic DNA was extracted using the QIAamp DNA Blood Mini kit. Blood was collected by leukapheresis, and PBMCs were isolated by Ficoll-Histopaque density gradient centrifugation and then cryopreserved in liquid nitrogen vapor phase. TCR CDR3 regions were amplified from genomic DNA by multiplex PCR using the deep immunoSEQ assay. Extracted genomic DNA from each cell subset was spread evenly across all wells of several immunoSEQ 96-well plates, with each plate serving as a replicate. For unsorted PBMC, about 270 ng of genomic DNA, equivalent to tens of thousands of T cell genomes, went into each replicate PCR. Ten immunoSEQ deep assay plates were used to sequence the unsorted PBMC genomic DNA. Purified libraries were measured with a Qubit 3.0 fluorometer, size-checked on a Bioanalyzer 2100, and measured again with the KAPA Library Quantification kit. Every immunoSEQ 96-well plate was sequenced on a separate single-read 150-cycle Illumina NextSeq 550 flow cell. The published analysis was carried out like this. Because only junctional sequences without quality scores were contained in the immunoSEQ output, filtering matching that applied to full-length reads could not be performed. To assign V/J genes and CDR3, sequences were annotated against IMGT germline references using PyIR, a Python wrapper for IgBLAST v1.9. Any read was removed if the V/J assignment was weak (E-value above 1e-6), the CDR3 was missing, or the read contained stop codons, out-of-frame junctions, or ambiguous translated residues. A V3J clonotype was defined by an identical inferred V gene, J gene, and CDR3 amino acid sequence. Percentage overlap between repertoires was calculated by dividing the number of shared unique clonotypes by the size of the smaller repertoire. RTK rarefaction, the Chao1 estimator, and Recon v2.1 estimates of unobserved clonotypes were used to assess repertoire richness. Held by TCRdb, this immuneACCESS table contains in-frame sequences only and omits some clones. Under half of the omission traces to an unresolved V gene where checked; the cause of the rest is unknown. That table furnishes V, J and clone size, whereas the DNA furnished D and trimming. In this sample the table shows about half a million clones, roughly 78% of which occur a single time. The ten top clones hold roughly 13% of the sample.

The rearranged chain carries TRBV28 and TRBJ2-3; tentative D gene TRBD1, with 5 bases matching. The clonotype was recovered from a woman aged 40 to 49 in good health. Some clones in this sample may be carry-over from other donors' samples. The sequenced sample consisted of PBMCs. In nucleotides, the sequence is TGTGCCAGCAGTTCAGACAGCCATACGCAGTATTTT. Translated, this gives CASSSDSHTQYF.